Each of the 28 T cell receptor beta chains below was sequenced from the same sample in a study of CD8 T cells in Susac syndrome. RNA, at about 0.5 to 1 ug, was reverse transcribed with random hexamers. In TCRdb, the immunoSEQ multiplex PCR reads were re-called with MiXCR into one record per CDR3 protein. Of 150,000 to 200,000 distinct CDR3 sequences in the sample, approximately 92% were seen once. The specimen was CD4+ T cells from PBMCs. Source of these receptors: a human donor in good health.

This chain uses TRBV18 with TRBJ2-2, with 8 bases that match TRBD1. The CDR3 has 16 amino acids. Germline lookup yields CDR1 KGHSH and CDR2 LQKENI. The V and J ends lost 5 bases and 1 base, in that order; junction bases with no gene match: 6. The CDR3 sequence is CASSTSGTGNTGELFF. CDR3 nucleotide sequence: TGTGCCAGCTCAACCAGTGGGACAGGGAACACCGGGGAGCTGTTTTTT.

The chain is built from TRBV7-8 and TRBJ1-1; D ambiguous. The germline V gene has CDR1 SGHVS and CDR2 FQNEAQ. The CDR3 is 13 amino acids. The ends were cut back, 1 base at V and 1 base at J, with 4 bases in the middle. The CDR3 spells CASSLVRNTEAFF. In nucleotides, the CDR3 is TGTGCCAGCAGCTTAGTCAGGAACACTGAAGCTTTCTTT.

The rearrangement uses TRBV29-1 and TRBJ2-7; D may be TRBD1 (5 bases). V was pared by 7 bases and J by 0 bases, with 10 bases between. CDR3 size: 12 residues. From germline, CDR1 is SQVTM and CDR2 ANQGSEA. CDR3 residues: CSAQTVSYEQYF. The CDR3 DNA reads TGCAGCGCACAGACAGTCTCCTACGAGCAGTACTTC.

The chain has TRBV30 and TRBJ2-3; D is undetermined. Trimming pared 3 bases from V and 2 bases from J, leaving 15 bases between. The CDR3 has 15 residues. From germline, CDR1 is GTSNPN and CDR2 SVGIG (reference sequence). CDR3 amino acids: CAWSRSPSLTDTQYF. CDR3 coding DNA: TGTGCCTGGAGCAGGAGCCCAAGCCTCACAGATACGCAGTATTTT.

V gene TRBV5-1 combines with J gene TRBJ1-4; 7 positions match TRBD1. V lost 4 bases, J lost 0 bases, and 9 bases stayed unmatched. CDR1 SGHRS and CDR2 YFSETQ come from the germline V gene. This CDR3 is 17 amino acids long. The CDR3 reads CASSPGQSLATNEKLFF. For the CDR3, the DNA is TGCGCCAGCAGCCCGGGACAGTCCCTTGCAACTAATGAAAAACTGTTTTTT.

This clonotype appeared once. The chain uses TRBV19 and TRBJ2-5; D is possibly TRBD2 (5 bases). The CDR3 extends over 12 amino acids. Trimming removed 6 bases at V and 5 bases at J, with 10 bases between. Germline V gives CDR1 LNHDA, CDR2 SQIVND (reference sequence). The CDR3 spells CASRASSETQYF. DNA of the CDR3: TGTGCCAGTAGAGCTAGCTCGGAGACCCAGTACTTC.

The chain links TRBV7-2 to TRBJ2-5, with D unclear. V was pared by 4 bases and J by 4 bases, with 7 bases between. The CDR3 is 12 amino acids. In germline, CDR1 is SGHTA, CDR2 FQGNSA. The DNA for the CDR3 is TGTGCCAGCAGCTCGTACGGAGAGACCCAGTACTTC. Protein product: CASSSYGETQYF.

This chain connects TRBV7-9 to TRBJ1-1; D is undetermined. Trimming cost V 2 bases and J 5 bases, with 9 bases left between them. CDR1 is SEHNR and CDR2 is FQNEAQ in the germline V gene (reference sequence). There are 13 residues in the CDR3. The CDR3 bases are TGTGCCAGCAGCTTACCCTTTGGTACTGAAGCTTTCTTT. Residues: CASSLPFGTEAFF. The entire variable domain, with the rest obtained from reference TRBV7-9 and TRBJ1-1, is as follows: DTGVSQNPRHKITKRGQNVTFRCDPISEHNRLYWYRQTLGQGPEFLTYFQNEAQLEKSRLLSDRFSAERPKGSFSTLEIQRTEQGDSAMYLCASSLPFGTEAFFGQGTRLTVV.

The gene calls are TRBV25-1 and TRBJ2-3; 7 bases fit TRBD1. Germline CDR1 MGHDK, CDR2 SYGVNS. This CDR3 has 13 residues. V lost 4 bases and J lost 5; bases outside the gene matches: 3. CDR3 DNA: TGTGCCAGCAGTGCTCCAGGGGGAGATACGCAGTATTTT. Translating it yields CASSAPGGDTQYF.

The J gene is TRBJ2-1, the V gene TRBV2; perhaps D is TRBD1 or TRBD2 (5 bases each). The V gene's germline CDR1 is SNHLY and CDR2 FYNNEI. V was shortened by 1 base and J by 11 bases, with 18 bases between the two germline ends. The CDR3 sequence is 15 residues long. The CDR3 DNA follows: TGTGCCAGCAGTGAAGGTGCCAGGGACCCGGGGCAGCAGTTCTTC. Translation gives CASSEGARDPGQQFF.

This chain uses TRBV6-1 with TRBJ2-4; tentative D call: TRBD1 (6 bases). Between the trimmed V and J ends, which lost 6 bases and 5 bases, there was a span of 8 bases. Germline assignment: CDR1 MNHNS and CDR2 SASEGT. The CDR3 loop spans 12 amino acids. This CDR3 reads CASSGQQNIQYF. CDR3 sequence (DNA): TGTGCCAGCAGCGGACAGCAAAACATTCAGTACTTC.

This clonotype was counted a single time. V usage is TRBV30 and J usage is TRBJ2-7, with 7 bases identical to TRBD2. The germline CDR1 and CDR2 sequences are GTSNPN and SVGIG (reference sequence). J was trimmed by 1 base and V by 1 base; bases with no gene match: 1. The CDR3 extends over 13 amino acids. The CDR3 loop is CAWSGGSSYEQYF. DNA of the CDR3: TGTGCCTGGAGTGGCGGGAGTTCCTACGAGCAGTACTTC. The variable domain in full, completed from reference TRBV30 and TRBJ2-7, reads SQTIHQWPATLVQPVGSPLSLECTVEGTSNPNLYWYRQAAGRGLQLLFYSVGIGQISSEVPQNLSASRPQDRQFILSSKKLLLSDSGFYLCAWSGGSSYEQYFGPGTRLTVT.

The chain links TRBV27 to TRBJ2-6; 13 nucleotides match TRBD2. This CDR3 has 18 amino acids. V dropped 2 bases and J dropped 0; count of bases not matched to a gene: 1. The V gene's germline CDR1 is MNHEY and CDR2 SMNVEV (reference sequence). The CDR3 loop is CASSLTSGGDSGANVLTF. CDR3 DNA sequence: TGTGCCAGCAGTTTAACTAGCGGGGGGGACTCTGGGGCCAACGTCCTGACTTTC.

In its sample, this clonotype was seen once. This chain uses TRBV20-1 with TRBJ2-5, with D unclear. There are 16 residues in the CDR3. The V end lost 0 bases, the J end lost 1 base, and 15 bases lay between the germline ends. Germline assignment: CDR1 DFQATT and CDR2 SNEGSKA (reference sequence). The CDR3 DNA is TGCAGTGCTAGAGAGTTTCGGGCAGCCTCCCAAGAGACCCAGTACTTC. This translates into CSAREFRAASQETQYF.

The chain couples TRBV7-9 to TRBJ2-5, with D possibly matching TRBD2 (5 bases). This CDR3 has 15 amino acids. Between the trimmed V and J ends, which lost 2 bases and 5 bases, there was a span of 15 bases. CDR1 is SEHNR and CDR2 is FQNEAQ in the germline V gene (reference sequence). CDR3 sequence (DNA): TGTGCCAGCAGCTTATTCGGGGAAGGTCGGGAGACCCAGTACTTC. This gives the protein CASSLFGEGRETQYF.

This clonotype was seen once. The rearrangement uses TRBV6-5 and TRBJ2-3; 8 bases fit TRBD2. The trim removed 2 bases at V and 7 bases at J, leaving 11 bases unmatched. Germline-derived CDR1 and CDR2 are MNHEY and SVGAGI. The CDR3 has 16 residues. DNA of the CDR3: TGTGCCAGCAGTTACGGGATCGGGGGGGCCGTGAATACGCAGTATTTT. Translation gives CASSYGIGGAVNTQYF.

The sample holds one count of this clonotype. This chain uses TRBV27 with TRBJ2-7, with 9 bases lining up with TRBD1. The CDR3 length is 15 residues. The V gene end was trimmed by 5 bases and the J gene end by 5 bases; junction bases not matched to a gene: 10. The germline V gene has CDR1 MNHEY and CDR2 SMNVEV (reference sequence). CDR3 in DNA: TGTGCCAGCAGTCTCCGCCGGGACAGGGTTAACGAGCAGTACTTC. It is translated as CASSLRRDRVNEQYF.

The rearrangement joins TRBV9 to TRBJ1-2; tentative D call: TRBD1 (5 bases). V lost 0 bases to trimming and J lost 2 bases, with 8 bases between them. Germline loops: CDR1 SGDLS, CDR2 YYNGEE. The CDR3 sequence is 14 residues long. The CDR3 sequence is CASSVDAGNYGYTF. CDR3 sequence (DNA): TGTGCCAGCAGCGTAGATGCAGGGAACTATGGCTACACCTTC.

The chain has TRBV12-3 or TRBV12-4 and TRBJ1-5; D remains unclear. This CDR3 contains 14 residues. The V end lost 2 bases, the J end lost 7 bases, and 12 bases lay between the germline ends. The CDR3 nucleotides read TGTGCCAGCAGTTTACGGGGAGGAGGGCAGCCCCAGCATTTT. It codes for CASSLRGGGQPQHF.

The chain's CDR3 is CASSHPPGGSSYNEQFF. CDR3 bases: TGTGCCAGCAGCCACCCTCCGGGAGGGAGCTCCTACAATGAGCAGTTCTTC. This chain uses TRBV3-1 with TRBJ2-1, with 8 bases that match TRBD2. Germline CDR1 reads LGHDT; CDR2 reads YNNKEL (reference sequence). This CDR3 is built from 17 residues. V gave up 3 bases and J gave up 0 bases; unmatched junction bases: 7.

V is TRBV9 and J is TRBJ2-7; 7 nucleotides agree with TRBD1. The length of the CDR3 is 14 residues. Germline V lookup: CDR1 SGDLS, CDR2 YYNGEE. The trim removed 7 bases at V and 5 bases at J, leaving 12 bases unmatched. CDR3 sequence reads: CASGQRSDRDEQYF. The CDR3 nucleotides are TGTGCCAGCGGTCAACGGTCCGACAGGGACGAGCAGTACTTC. The full variable domain, rest sourced from reference TRBV9 and TRBJ2-7, is DSGVTQTPKHLITATGQRVTLRCSPRSGDLSVYWYQQSLDQGLQFLIQYYNGEERAKGNILERFSAQQFPDLHSELNLSSLELGDSALYFCASGQRSDRDEQYFGPGTRLTVT.

The chain carries TRBV7-8 and TRBJ2-4, with 11 bases that match TRBD1. The CDR3 covers 19 residues. CDR1 is SGHVS, CDR2 FQNEAQ, per germline. The V and J ends lost 4 bases and 1 base, in that order; junction bases with no gene match: 12. The CDR3 DNA sequence: TGTGCCAGCAGCTCACGGGACAGGGGGTTTGGTTTCGCCAAAAACATTCAGTACTTC. This sequence encodes CASSSRDRGFGFAKNIQYF.

The chain carries TRBV18 and TRBJ1-1, with D possibly matching TRBD1 (5 bases). V was cut by 1 base and J by 4 bases, with 10 bases left in between. The germline gives CDR1 KGHSH, CDR2 LQKENI. The CDR3 has 14 residues. The CDR3: CASSPRGVSTEAFF. CDR3 bases: TGTGCCAGCTCACCACGGGGGGTAAGCACTGAAGCTTTCTTT.

J is TRBJ1-5 and V is TRBV19, with unresolved D. The germline CDR1 and CDR2 sequences are LNHDA and SQIVND (reference sequence). The CDR3 runs 12 residues. The V end was cut by 3 bases, the J end by 6 bases, with 6 bases between. The CDR3: CASSMRAQPQHF. The CDR3 nucleotides read TGTGCCAGTAGTATGAGGGCTCAGCCCCAGCATTTT.

V is TRBV6-1 and J is TRBJ2-7, with D perhaps TRBD1 (7 bases). Trimming stripped 4 bases from V and 6 bases from J, with 10 bases between. The CDR3 runs to 12 residues. Per germline, CDR1 MNHNS and CDR2 SASEGT. CDR3 DNA: TGTGCCAGCAGTGGACAGGGAGGCGAGCAGTACTTC. Amino acid sequence: CASSGQGGEQYF.

V usage is TRBV6-5 and J usage is TRBJ2-2, with D possibly matching TRBD1 (6 bases). The CDR3 is 13 residues long. Trimming cost V 6 bases and J 7 bases, with 12 bases left between them. Germline V gene lookup returns CDR1 MNHEY and CDR2 SVGAGI. The CDR3 region is CASRNRAIGELFF. The DNA for the CDR3 is TGTGCCAGCAGGAACAGGGCTATCGGGGAGCTGTTTTTT.

V is TRBV3-1 and J is TRBJ2-2; D ambiguous. The CDR3 length is 14 residues. The V and J ends lost 4 bases and 3 bases respectively, with 9 bases between them. Per germline, CDR1 LGHDT and CDR2 YNNKEL (reference sequence). The DNA for the CDR3 is TGTGCCAGCAGCCCATCTGGAGACACCGGGGAGCTGTTTTTT. Protein sequence: CASSPSGDTGELFF.

CDR3 protein: CASSLKTSNQPQHF. The DNA of the CDR3 is TGTGCCAGCAGCTTGAAGACTAGCAATCAGCCCCAGCATTTT. V gene TRBV5-6 combines with J gene TRBJ1-5; D is ambiguous. The CDR3 covers 14 residues. In germline, CDR1 is SGHDT, CDR2 YYEEEE. Trimming stripped 1 base from V and 0 bases from J, with 5 bases between.